This TCR beta chain was captured by sequencing in a study of T cells after posttransplantation cyclophosphamide. Profiled with immunoSEQ multiplex PCR; TCRdb holds only in-frame clones, not every one. The repertoire holds some 64,000 clones, with roughly 93% as singletons. Of note for this clone: The target antigen is unknown.

Study-wide points: Recipient CMV seropositivity and CMV reactivation strongly tracked TRB clonality. Tissue-infiltrating T cells from skin or gut overlapped little with blood T cells.

The clonotype was recovered from a woman between 25 and 40 years old in good health and a related stem cell transplant donor. The sequencing sample was made of PBMCs.

CDR3 sequence reads: CASSLPQGANQETQYF. The CDR3 coding sequence is TGTGCCAGCAGCTTGCCCCAGGGGGCAAACCAAGAGACCCAGTACTTC. The chain couples TRBV7-9 to TRBJ2-5, with 8 positions matching TRBD1. This CDR3 contains 16 residues. From germline, CDR1 is SEHNR and CDR2 FQNEAQ (reference sequence). J was trimmed by 0 bases and V by 3 bases; bases with no gene match: 6.